A selection of T cell receptor beta chains follows, all from one sample in a study of blood T cells in healthy people across ages. TCRdb re-analysed the 5' RACE reads in MiXCR, keeping a single row per CDR3 protein. The sample carries about 680,000 distinct CDR3 sequences, about half recorded once. Specimen: blood. All receptors come from a woman aged 55-70 years in good health. The CDR3 runs from the conserved cysteine through the conserved F or W. D genes are given only for firm matches. Rows give clone size only sometimes, using once, few, many, or a class for an expanded clone.

D	V	J	size	CDR3	DNA
.	TRBV29-1	TRBJ1-1	.	CSASPHGDTEAFF	TGCAGCGCCAGTCCTCATGGGGACACTGAAGCTTTCTTT
.	TRBV9	TRBJ1-2	few	CASSVVSRENYGYTF	TGTGCCAGCAGCGTAGTGTCCAGGGAGAACTATGGCTACACCTTC
.	TRBV18	TRBJ2-5	.	CASSPKASEYQETQYF	TGTGCCAGCTCACCCAAGGCTAGCGAGTATCAAGAGACCCAGTACTTC
TRBD1	TRBV27	TRBJ2-4	.	CASRGQGSTKQYF	TGTGCCAGCAGAGGACAGGGATCTACAAAGCAGTACTTC
.	TRBV29-1	TRBJ1-2	few	CSVDQGGGYTF	TGCAGCGTAGATCAGGGAGGAGGCTACACCTTC
TRBD1	TRBV20-1	TRBJ2-6	few	CSATRTGLVSGANVLTF	TGCAGTGCTACTCGGACAGGTCTGGTATCTGGGGCCAACGTCCTGACTTTC
.	TRBV5-1	TRBJ2-5	few	CASSLFTGQETQYF	TGCGCCAGCAGCTTGTTCACAGGACAAGAGACCCAGTACTTC
.	TRBV28	TRBJ2-1	once	CASGGVNNEQFF	TGTGCCAGCGGAGGGGTGAACAATGAGCAGTTCTTC
.	TRBV2	TRBJ2-7	.	CASSARGLSYEQYF	TGTGCCAGCAGCGCCCGGGGGCTGTCCTACGAGCAGTACTTC
.	TRBV18	TRBJ2-6	few	CASSQSEASGANVLTF	TGTGCCAGCTCACAATCTGAGGCGTCTGGGGCCAACGTCCTGACTTTC
.	TRBV7-2	TRBJ2-7	.	CASSIQGRYEQYF	TGTGCCAGCAGCATCCAGGGGCGGTACGAGCAGTACTTC
.	TRBV6-5	TRBJ2-7	.	CASRSRDLRYF	TGTGCCAGCAGATCCCGGGATTTGCGGTACTTC
.	TRBV7-2	TRBJ2-1	many	CASSLGWAYNEQFF	TGTGCCAGCAGCTTAGGGTGGGCCTACAATGAGCAGTTCTTC
.	TRBV9	TRBJ2-1	.	CASSVAGDYYNEQFF	TGTGCCAGCAGCGTAGCGGGAGATTACTACAATGAGCAGTTCTTC
TRBD1	TRBV30	TRBJ1-6	few	CAWSAGQGYSPLHF	TGTGCCTGGAGTGCGGGACAGGGTTATTCACCCCTCCACTTT
.	TRBV14	TRBJ2-7	.	CASSQDTIGEQYF	TGTGCCAGCAGCCAAGATACCATCGGGGAGCAGTACTTC
TRBD2	TRBV7-3	TRBJ2-6	.	CASSRLTSEANVLTF	TGTGCCAGCAGCCGCTTAACTAGCGAAGCCAACGTCCTGACTTTC
.	TRBV27	TRBJ2-6	.	CASRGAGPNSGANVLTF	TGTGCCAGCAGGGGGGCAGGTCCCAACTCTGGGGCCAACGTCCTGACTTTC
.	TRBV20-1	TRBJ2-3	.	CSTRKARADTQYF	TGCAGTACTAGGAAGGCCAGGGCAGATACGCAGTATTTT
.	TRBV6-2/TRBV6-3	TRBJ2-2	.	CASNDRSNGELFF	TGTGCCAGCAATGACAGATCCAACGGGGAGCTGTTTTTT
.	TRBV6-2/TRBV6-3	TRBJ2-7	.	CASSQTKGDDQYF	TGTGCCAGCAGTCAGACCAAGGGAGACGACCAGTACTTC
.	TRBV2	TRBJ2-1	.	CAGSESSNEQFF	TGTGCCGGCAGTGAAAGCAGCAATGAGCAGTTCTTC